This is a list of T cell receptor beta chains from one sample in a study of blood T cell repertoires in COVID-19. Sequencing was performed with immunoSEQ multiplex PCR; in TCRdb, only in-frame clones are kept and a portion is missing. The profile shows 250,000 to 350,000 clones, more than 75% of them singletons. Sequencing was performed on peripheral blood. The source is a woman aged 50 to 65 who had recovered from COVID-19. Both conserved end residues are part of each CDR3. The D gene is left open where the match is weak. Clone size is given for some rows only: seen once, a few or many times, or a class if the clone is expanded.

CDR3aa | CDR3nt | d_gene | j_gene | v_gene | abundance
CASSPAASGELFF | TGTGCCAGCTCACCAGCGGCCTCCGGGGAGCTGTTTTTT | - | TRBJ2-2 | TRBV18 | -
CASSLVTGNTGELFF | TGTGCCAGCAGCTTAGTTACGGGGAACACCGGGGAGCTGTTTTTT | - | TRBJ2-2 | TRBV7-2 | -
CASSTAGTLVGYTF | TGTGCCAGCAGCACAGCCGGGACATTGGTCGGCTACACCTTC | - | TRBJ1-2 | TRBV2 | -
CAWSVPAGQGVVYGYTF | TGTGCCTGGAGTGTACCGGCGGGACAGGGGGTGGTCTATGGCTACACCTTC | TRBD1 | TRBJ1-2 | TRBV30 | -
CGATGPNEKLFF | TGTGGGGCGACAGGACCAAATGAAAAACTGTTTTTT | - | TRBJ1-4 | TRBV19 | -
CASSRGQAHSYNEQFF | TGTGCCAGCTCACGGGGACAGGCTCACTCCTACAATGAGCAGTTCTTC | TRBD1 | TRBJ2-1 | TRBV18 | once
CASSLPPGGYSNQPQHF | TGTGCCAGTAGCCTACCCCCGGGAGGATATAGCAATCAGCCCCAGCATTTT | - | TRBJ1-5 | TRBV19 | -
CAITRQGDTEAFF | TGTGCCATCACCAGACAGGGCGACACTGAAGCTTTCTTT | TRBD1 | TRBJ1-1 | TRBV10-3 | -
CASIYRDPQPQHF | TGTGCCAGCATCTACAGGGATCCTCAGCCCCAGCATTTT | - | TRBJ1-5 | TRBV9 | few
CASRTSGTPETQYF | TGTGCCAGCAGGACTAGCGGGACCCCAGAGACCCAGTACTTC | TRBD2 | TRBJ2-5 | TRBV6-5 | -
CASSPSGQDTQYF | TGTGCCAGCAGCCCCTCGGGTCAAGATACGCAGTATTTT | - | TRBJ2-3 | TRBV7-3 | -
CASSHVFGTGGRETQYF | TGCGCCAGCAGCCATGTTTTCGGGACAGGGGGCCGAGAGACCCAGTACTTC | TRBD1 | TRBJ2-5 | TRBV4-3 | few
CASSNTRGTGELFF | TGTGCCAGCAGTAACACCCGGGGCACCGGGGAGCTGTTTTTT | - | TRBJ2-2 | TRBV6-2/TRBV6-3 | -
CASSLGGGPGSTEAFF | TGTGCCAGCAGCCTCGGAGGGGGCCCCGGCAGCACTGAAGCTTTCTTT | TRBD1 | TRBJ1-1 | TRBV9 | -
CASSEAWGRASGNTIYF | TGTGCCAGCAGTGAAGCCTGGGGCAGGGCGTCTGGAAACACCATATATTTT | - | TRBJ1-3 | TRBV6-1 | -
CASRADWNNEQFF | TGTGCCAGCAGGGCGGACTGGAACAATGAGCAGTTCTTC | - | TRBJ2-1 | TRBV2 | -
CASSMVAGGLTGELFF | TGCGCCAGCAGCATGGTAGCGGGAGGCCTTACCGGGGAGCTGTTTTTT | TRBD2 | TRBJ2-2 | TRBV5-1 | -
CASSLNGQAGLEQYF | TGTGCCAGCAGCTTAAATGGACAGGCGGGTCTGGAGCAGTACTTC | TRBD1 | TRBJ2-7 | TRBV7-2 | few
CASSPRGGNTEAFF | TGTGCCAGCTCACCACGGGGGGGGAACACTGAAGCTTTCTTT | - | TRBJ1-1 | TRBV18 | -
CASSVGVGAPWPQHF | TGTGCCAGCAGCGTAGGGGTAGGGGCCCCCTGGCCCCAGCATTTT | - | TRBJ1-5 | TRBV9 | -
CAWSNQGARVSPLHF | TGTGCCTGGAGTAATCAGGGGGCAAGGGTGTCACCCCTCCACTTT | TRBD1 | TRBJ1-6 | TRBV30 | -
CASSPRDGSYEQYF | TGTGCCAGCTCACCCCGGGACGGGAGCTACGAGCAGTACTTC | - | TRBJ2-7 | TRBV18 | -
CASKGTGEQYF | TGTGCCAGTAAGGGCACAGGGGAGCAGTACTTC | - | TRBJ2-7 | TRBV19 | -
CASRTRDSQETQYF | TGTGCAAGTCGCACCCGGGACTCCCAAGAGACCCAGTACTTC | - | TRBJ2-5 | TRBV12-2 | once
CASSLGVGYEQYF | TGTGCCAGCAGCTTAGGAGTGGGCTACGAGCAGTACTTC | - | TRBJ2-7 | TRBV7-3 | few
CASSVNLGGMDEQYF | TGTGCCAGCAGCGTCAATCTAGGGGGCATGGACGAGCAGTACTTC | TRBD1 | TRBJ2-7 | TRBV9 | -
CATSRDYLLAGGLSTDTQYF | TGTGCCACCAGCAGAGATTATTTGCTAGCGGGGGGCCTAAGCACAGATACGCAGTATTTT | TRBD2 | TRBJ2-3 | TRBV15 | -
CASSVRVSGANVLTF | TGTGCCAGCAGCGTACGGGTTTCTGGGGCCAACGTCCTGACTTTC | - | TRBJ2-6 | TRBV7-2 | -
CASSISSGTTYNEQFF | TGTGCCAGTAGTATTTCTAGCGGGACCACCTACAATGAGCAGTTCTTC | TRBD2 | TRBJ2-1 | TRBV19 | once
CASSFPQGADNSPLHF | TGTGCCAGCAGTTTCCCACAGGGGGCCGATAATTCACCCCTCCACTTT | TRBD1 | TRBJ1-6 | TRBV28 | -
CATSRRGTVSFSGANVLTF | TGTGCCACCAGCAGACGGGGGACAGTCTCATTCTCTGGGGCCAACGTCCTGACTTTC | - | TRBJ2-6 | TRBV15 | -
CASSAARDSRTGELFF | TGTGCTAGCAGCGCGGCCCGGGACAGCAGAACCGGGGAGCTGTTTTTT | TRBD1 | TRBJ2-2 | TRBV7-7 | -
CASSYGGNTEAFF | TGTGCCAGCAGTTACGGCGGAAACACTGAAGCTTTCTTT | - | TRBJ1-1 | TRBV6-2/TRBV6-3 | -
CAISYRDTIYEQYF | TGTGCCATCAGTTACAGGGACACCATATACGAGCAGTACTTC | - | TRBJ2-7 | TRBV10-3 | -
CASSVEASGANVLTF | TGTGCCAGCAGCGTAGAAGCCTCTGGGGCCAACGTCCTGACTTTC | - | TRBJ2-6 | TRBV9 | -
CASSATTSGGSNEQFF | TGTGCCAGCAGCGCAACGACTAGCGGGGGGTCCAATGAGCAGTTCTTC | TRBD2 | TRBJ2-1 | TRBV7-2 | -
CASSLSTSGGDTQYF | TGTGCCAGCAGCTTATCTACTAGCGGGGGTGATACGCAGTATTTT | TRBD2 | TRBJ2-3 | TRBV7-3 | -
CASSSRAGSVTDTQYF | TGTGCCAGCAGCTCCAGGGCGGGATCTGTGACAGATACGCAGTATTTT | - | TRBJ2-3 | TRBV27 | -
CASSLWDRGNEKLFF | TGTGCCAGCAGTTTGTGGGACAGGGGCAATGAAAAACTGTTTTTT | TRBD1 | TRBJ1-4 | TRBV28 | -
CASSTTSGGETQYF | TGTGCCAGCAGCACCACTAGCGGAGGGGAGACCCAGTACTTC | TRBD2 | TRBJ2-5 | TRBV7-2 | -
CSVGAGVNTEAFF | TGCAGCGTGGGGGCCGGGGTGAACACTGAAGCTTTCTTT | - | TRBJ1-1 | TRBV29-1 | -
CASSPTGTGVWGYTF | TGTGCCAGCAGCCCCACCGGGACAGGGGTTTGGGGCTACACCTTC | TRBD1 | TRBJ1-2 | TRBV7-2 | -
CASSRQGQGGYTF | TGCGCCAGCAGCAGACAGGGGCAGGGTGGCTACACCTTC | TRBD1 | TRBJ1-2 | TRBV5-1 | -
CASSNDGTPYNEQFF | TGTGCCAGCAGTAACGACGGGACTCCGTACAATGAGCAGTTCTTC | - | TRBJ2-1 | TRBV27 | -
CASSHGLAGDNEQFF | TGTGCCAGCAGCCACGGACTAGCGGGAGACAATGAGCAGTTCTTC | TRBD2 | TRBJ2-1 | TRBV4-2 | -
CASSLPPMGPGSNQPQHF | TGTGCCAGCAGTTTACCCCCTATGGGCCCGGGGAGCAATCAGCCCCAGCATTTT | - | TRBJ1-5 | TRBV28 | -
CASSLLVGNQPQHF | TGCGCCAGCAGCCTCCTAGTGGGTAATCAGCCCCAGCATTTT | - | TRBJ1-5 | TRBV4-1 | -
CAWTGGIEAFF | TGTGCCTGGACAGGGGGTATTGAAGCTTTCTTT | TRBD1 | TRBJ1-1 | TRBV30 | -